A selection of T cell receptor beta chains follows, all from one sample in a study of cytomegalovirus exposure and HLA in healthy donors. This table comes from immunoSEQ multiplex PCR, and its TCRdb copy is limited to in-frame clones, with some not included. The sample includes fewer than 45,000 clones, roughly three quarters of them seen just once. Sequenced material: PBMCs. The source is a man between 40 and 49 years old in good health and CMV-seronegative. Each CDR3 is given with its conserved first and last residue. The D gene is left open where the match is weak. Some rows mark clone size as missing; the rest say once, few, many or name a class of expanded clone.

clone_size	d_call	v_call	j_call	cdr3_aa	cdr3_nt
.	.	TRBV4-1	TRBJ1-5	CASSQEGEGQPQHF	TGCGCCAGCAGCCAAGAAGGTGAGGGTCAGCCCCAGCATTTT
.	.	TRBV30	TRBJ2-3	CAWTLRPGDTQYF	TGTGCCTGGACCCTCCGCCCGGGTGATACGCAGTATTTT
.	TRBD2	TRBV2	TRBJ2-5	CASSGEGETQYF	TGTGCCAGCAGTGGGGAGGGCGAGACCCAGTACTTC
few	TRBD1	TRBV7-2	TRBJ2-3	CASSLADRTSTDTQYF	TGTGCCAGCAGCTTAGCGGACAGGACTAGCACAGATACGCAGTATTTT
.	.	TRBV5-1	TRBJ2-7	CASKGGDTYEQYF	TGCGCCAGCAAGGGCGGGGATACCTACGAGCAGTACTTC
.	TRBD2	TRBV6-5	TRBJ2-3	CASSSPGGASTDTQYF	TGTGCCAGCAGTTCCCCGGGGGGAGCAAGCACAGATACGCAGTATTTT